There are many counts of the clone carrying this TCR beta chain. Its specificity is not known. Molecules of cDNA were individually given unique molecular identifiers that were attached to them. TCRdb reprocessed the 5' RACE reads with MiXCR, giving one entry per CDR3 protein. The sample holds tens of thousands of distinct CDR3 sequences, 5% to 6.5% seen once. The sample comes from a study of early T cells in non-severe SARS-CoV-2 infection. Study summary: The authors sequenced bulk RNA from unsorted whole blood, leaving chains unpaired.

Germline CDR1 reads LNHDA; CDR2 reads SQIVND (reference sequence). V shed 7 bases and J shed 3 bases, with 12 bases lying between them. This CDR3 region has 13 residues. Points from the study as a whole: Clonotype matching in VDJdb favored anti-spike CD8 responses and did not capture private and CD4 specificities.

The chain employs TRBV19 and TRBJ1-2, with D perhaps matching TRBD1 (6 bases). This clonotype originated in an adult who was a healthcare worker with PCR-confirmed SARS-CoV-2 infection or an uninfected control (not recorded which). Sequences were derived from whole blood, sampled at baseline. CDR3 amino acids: CASTPQGDYGYTF. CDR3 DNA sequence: TGTGCCAGTACCCCACAGGGAGACTATGGCTACACCTTC.